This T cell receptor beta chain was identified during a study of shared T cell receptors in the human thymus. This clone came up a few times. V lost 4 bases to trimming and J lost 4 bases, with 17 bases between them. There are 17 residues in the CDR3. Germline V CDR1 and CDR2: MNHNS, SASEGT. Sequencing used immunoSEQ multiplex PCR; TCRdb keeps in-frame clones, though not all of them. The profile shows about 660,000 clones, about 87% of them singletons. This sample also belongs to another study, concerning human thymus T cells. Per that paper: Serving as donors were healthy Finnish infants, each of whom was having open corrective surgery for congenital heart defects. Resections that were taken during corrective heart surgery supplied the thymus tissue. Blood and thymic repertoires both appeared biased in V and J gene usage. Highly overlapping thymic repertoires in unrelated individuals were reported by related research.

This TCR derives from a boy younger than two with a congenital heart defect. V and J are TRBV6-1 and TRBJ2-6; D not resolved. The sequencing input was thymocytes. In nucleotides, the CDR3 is TGTGCCAGCAGTGCCCCGGGTCCTCCTTCCGGGGCCAACGTCCTGACTTTC. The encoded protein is CASSAPGPPSGANVLTF.